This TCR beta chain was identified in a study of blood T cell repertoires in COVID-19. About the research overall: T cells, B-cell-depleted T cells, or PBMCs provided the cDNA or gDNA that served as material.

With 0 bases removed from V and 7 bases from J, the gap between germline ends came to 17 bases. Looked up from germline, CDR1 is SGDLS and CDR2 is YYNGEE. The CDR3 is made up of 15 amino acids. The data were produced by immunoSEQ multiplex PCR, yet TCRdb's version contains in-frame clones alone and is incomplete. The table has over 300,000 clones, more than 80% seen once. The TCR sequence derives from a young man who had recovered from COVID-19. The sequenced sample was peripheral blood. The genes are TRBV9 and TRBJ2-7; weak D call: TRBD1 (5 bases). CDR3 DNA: TGTGCCAGCAGCGTAGCCTGGCAGACAGCGTTTGAGCAGTACTTC. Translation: CASSVAWQTAFEQYF.